Reported below is one T cell receptor beta chain. Its antigen is not identified. This entry is derived from a study of cytomegalovirus exposure and HLA in healthy donors. Findings and limits, study-wide: Researchers reported that a few CMV-associated chains were confirmed in vitro as CMV antigen-specific. Across all donors, roughly uniform sequencing depth was an assumption of the presence/absence analyses.

PCR used 60 Vbeta primers and 13 Jbeta primers. Produced via immunoSEQ multiplex PCR; TCRdb's table is partial and in-frame only. The table has roughly 110,000 clones, roughly 80% seen once. The CDR3 consists of 13 residues. V shed 4 bases, J shed 4 bases, and the junction held 2 bases outside the gene matches. Germline-derived CDR1 and CDR2 are SEHNR and FQNEAQ (reference sequence). The V and J genes are TRBV7-9 and TRBJ2-3, with TRBD2 identical over 7 bases. Sequencing was done on a sample of PBMCs. This receptor was obtained from a middle-aged man in good health and CMV-seronegative. DNA of the CDR3: TGTGCCAGCAGCTACGCGGGGGCAGATACGCAGTATTTT. This sequence encodes CASSYAGADTQYF.